This T cell receptor beta chain was recorded in a study of CD8 T cells in Susac syndrome. The study's findings and limits: The relatively small number of individuals in the TCR sequencing and HLA analysis was acknowledged by the study.

As concerns this clonotype: Its antigen is as yet unknown.

With random hexamers, reverse transcription was performed on roughly 0.45 to 1 ug of RNA. Amplification of TCR beta CDR3 spanned 54 Vbeta and 13 Jbeta via immunoSEQ multiplex PCR. TCRdb independently ran MiXCR on the immunoSEQ multiplex PCR reads; one entry per CDR3 protein. Among almost 450,000 distinct CDR3 sequences, approximately 89% were seen once, and the ten largest hold about 0.1%. The germline V gene encodes CDR1 SGHRS and CDR2 YFSETQ. After removal of 4 bases from V and 3 bases from J, the junction contained 6 bases not matched to a gene. CDR3 length: 16 amino acids. Treatment-naive patients with stable or active relapsing-remitting disease were the multiple sclerosis controls. TEMRA cells were enriched by FACS, while CD8+ and CD4+ T cells were obtained through a negative isolation that was performed magnetically.

The material sequenced was CD8+ T cells from PBMCs. The chain links TRBV5-1 to TRBJ2-3, with 12 bases matching TRBD2. The TCR sequence derives from a human donor with multiple sclerosis. The CDR3 bases are TGCGCCAGCAGCCCCTGGACTAGCGGGACGACAGATACGCAGTATTTT. It is translated as CASSPWTSGTTDTQYF.